This TCR beta chain was identified during a study of blood T cell repertoires in COVID-19. Study in general: There were acute and convalescent COVID-19 samples, and they came from the United States, Italy and Spain. Sample material is recorded as cDNA or gDNA derived from T cells, B-cell-depleted T cells, or PBMCs.

In the authors' workflow: Amplification from reference gene primers served as the basis for estimated nucleated cell counts. The data were produced by immunoSEQ multiplex PCR, yet TCRdb's version contains in-frame clones alone and is incomplete. The V and J calls and clone size were taken over from that table, and D and trimming were inferred from the DNA. Altogether around 74,000 clones are present, approximately 90% being singletons, with the ten largest covering roughly 4.4%. Losses at the gene ends were 3 bases for V and 3 bases for J; bases not matched to a gene: 7. Germline V lookup: CDR1 MNHEY, CDR2 SMNVEV (reference sequence). The CDR3 length is 15 residues.

The rearrangement joins TRBV27 to TRBJ2-7; 8 bases agree with TRBD1. The TCR was taken from a man between 45 and 60 years old with active COVID-19. The source material was peripheral blood. CDR3 residues: CASSLVGQGIYEQYF. The CDR3, as DNA: TGTGCCAGCAGTTTGGTAGGACAGGGCATCTACGAGCAGTACTTC.